This T cell receptor (beta chain) comes out of a study of blood T cell repertoires in COVID-19. Overall study: Sources were T cells, B-cell-depleted T cells, or PBMCs; the material itself was cDNA or gDNA.

The Seattle patients, enrolled during active infection, were followed longitudinally. V shed 6 bases and J shed 10 bases, with 15 bases lying between them. Germline-derived CDR1 and CDR2 are MNHEY and SVGAGI. The CDR3 is 12 amino acids. Study processing details: Estimates of nucleated cell counts were drawn from the amplification of reference gene primers. TCRdb's table, derived via immunoSEQ multiplex PCR, lists solely in-frame clones and lacks some. Clone size and the V and J calls come from that table; the DNA yielded D and trimming. The sample carries about 300,000 clones, around 84% recorded once.

This chain joins TRBV6-5 and TRBJ1-1, with a possible D match to TRBD1 (6 bases). The TCR sequence derives from a human donor with COVID-19, enrolled during active disease. The donor label of this sample is uncertain. The sequencing sample was made of peripheral blood. CDR3 loop: CASRLGAGAAFF. CDR3 sequence (DNA): TGTGCCAGCAGACTAGGCGCGGGGGCAGCTTTCTTT.